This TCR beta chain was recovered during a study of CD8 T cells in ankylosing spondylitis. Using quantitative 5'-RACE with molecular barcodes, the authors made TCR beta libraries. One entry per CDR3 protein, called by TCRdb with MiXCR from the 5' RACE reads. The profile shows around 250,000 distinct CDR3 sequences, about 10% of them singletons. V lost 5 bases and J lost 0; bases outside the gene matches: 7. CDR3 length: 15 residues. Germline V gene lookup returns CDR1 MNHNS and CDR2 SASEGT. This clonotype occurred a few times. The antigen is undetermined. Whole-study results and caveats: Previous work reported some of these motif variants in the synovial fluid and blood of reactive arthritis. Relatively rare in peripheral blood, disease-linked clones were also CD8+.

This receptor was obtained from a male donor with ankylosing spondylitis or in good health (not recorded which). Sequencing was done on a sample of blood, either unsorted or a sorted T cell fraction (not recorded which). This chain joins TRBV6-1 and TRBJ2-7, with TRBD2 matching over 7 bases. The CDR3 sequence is CASSRLASGSYEQYF. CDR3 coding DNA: TGTGCCAGCAGTCGTTTGGCTAGCGGCTCCTACGAGCAGTACTTC.